The 32 T cell receptor beta chains given below trace back to one sample, sequenced in a study of cytomegalovirus exposure and HLA in healthy donors. The PCR was carried out with 60 Vbeta primers and 13 Jbeta primers. Sequencing used immunoSEQ multiplex PCR; TCRdb keeps in-frame clones, though not all of them. The data show approximately 190,000 clones, more than 75% seen once. Sample: PBMCs. All receptors derive from a woman aged 18-29 years in good health and CMV-seronegative.

The gene calls are TRBV28 and TRBJ2-1, with 10 bases that match TRBD2. J gave up 0 bases and V 8 bases, and 4 bases lay outside the gene matches. The CDR3 is made up of 15 amino acids. Germline values: CDR1 MDHEN, CDR2 SYDVKM. DNA of the CDR3: TGTGCCAGCCGGAGACTAGCGGGCTCCTACAATGAGCAGTTCTTC. It is translated as CASRRLAGSYNEQFF.

The chain is built from TRBV5-6 and TRBJ2-1; no clear D gene. The V end was cut by 3 bases, the J end by 7 bases, with 8 bases between. The length of the CDR3 is 12 residues. Germline V lookup: CDR1 SGHDT, CDR2 YYEEEE. In DNA form, the CDR3 reads TGTGCCAGCAGCTCTATCATGAATGAGCAGTTCTTC. This encodes CASSSIMNEQFF.

This clone was picked up a small number of times. This chain uses TRBV5-5 with TRBJ1-1; D is ambiguous. CDR3 length equals 13 residues. The germline gives CDR1 SGHKS, CDR2 YYEKEE (reference sequence). V lost 4 bases to trimming and J lost 0 bases, with 7 bases between them. CDR3: CASSISLNTEAFF. CDR3 nucleotide sequence: TGTGCCAGCAGCATTAGTCTGAACACTGAAGCTTTCTTT.

The table lists this clone with a few counts. The chain is built from TRBV10-2 and TRBJ2-7, with 7 positions matching TRBD1. V trimming: 3 bases; J trimming: 1 base; junction bases outside the gene matches: 6. CDR3 length: 15 amino acids. Germline-derived CDR1 and CDR2 are WSHSY and SAAADI. The DNA of the CDR3 is TGCGCCAGCAGTGATCGAGACAGGGCGTCCTACGAGCAGTACTTC. Amino acids: CASSDRDRASYEQYF.

This clone turned up a few times. CDR3 nucleotides: TGCGCCAGCAGCTTAAGACAGTCCAGCCTGAACACTGAAGCTTTCTTT. Amino acid sequence: CASSLRQSSLNTEAFF. The chain has TRBV5-1 and TRBJ1-1; D is perhaps TRBD1 (5 bases). Trimming took 2 bases from V and 0 from J, leaving 14 bases between them. This CDR3 spans 16 amino acids. Germline lookup yields CDR1 SGHRS and CDR2 YFSETQ.

The genes are TRBV16 and TRBJ1-5, with D tentatively TRBD1 (6 bases). The CDR3 has 16 amino acids. Germline CDR1 KGHSY, CDR2 FQNENV. The ends were cut back, 2 bases at V and 1 base at J, with 12 bases in the middle. The CDR3 nucleotides read TGTGCCAGCAGCCAAATGCAGGGGCAAAGCAATCAGCCCCAGCATTTT. Translating gives CASSQMQGQSNQPQHF.

The chain links TRBV14 to TRBJ1-6; D is unclear. The CDR3 sequence is 11 residues long. Per the germline V gene, CDR1 is SGHDN and CDR2 is FVKESK. Trimming took 1 base from V and 16 from J, leaving 8 bases between them. The CDR3 here is CASSQGSNLHF. The CDR3 nucleotides are TGTGCCAGCAGCCAAGGGAGTAATCTCCACTTT.

The chain is built from TRBV10-1 and TRBJ2-3, with 7 bases that match TRBD2. CDR1 and CDR2 (germline): WNHNN, SYGVQD (reference sequence). CDR3 length equals 15 residues. V lost 4 bases to trimming and J lost 0 bases; unmatched junction nucleotides: 4. The chain's CDR3 is CASSAGGWSTDTQYF. As DNA, the CDR3 is TGCGCCAGCAGTGCGGGGGGATGGAGCACAGATACGCAGTATTTT.

This clone has only one observation. The chain uses TRBV4-1 and TRBJ2-3; 9 bases line up with TRBD2. The CDR3 runs 19 residues. Unmatched junction bases numbered 12, after V lost 0 bases and J lost 2 bases. Germline V gene lookup returns CDR1 MGHRA and CDR2 YSYEKL. The CDR3 nucleotides read TGCGCCAGCAGCCAAGAAGTAAGCGGGGGGTGGAGCTACACAGATACGCAGTATTTT. Amino acids: CASSQEVSGGWSYTDTQYF.

The chain recombines TRBV7-6 with TRBJ2-7; weak D call: TRBD1 (6 bases). This CDR3 contains 14 residues. Trimming stripped 5 bases from V and 1 base from J, with 12 bases between. Germline V gives CDR1 SGHVS, CDR2 FNYEAQ. The CDR3 protein is CASSPPGHSYEQYF. CDR3 in DNA: TGTGCCAGCAGCCCCCCGGGACATTCCTACGAGCAGTACTTC.

This clone has only one observation. The chain couples TRBV28 to TRBJ2-7, with D possibly matching TRBD2 (6 bases). The germline CDR1 and CDR2 sequences are MDHEN and SYDVKM. V lost 2 bases and J 4 bases, leaving 9 bases between the germline ends. The CDR3 sequence is 13 residues long. The CDR3 nucleotides read TGTGCCAGCAGTTTAGCGGGGAGTTACGAGCAGTACTTC. Translating it yields CASSLAGSYEQYF.

This clone turned up a few times. The V and J genes are TRBV4-2 and TRBJ1-1, with 10 bases fitting TRBD1. The CDR3 is 12 amino acids. Per the germline V gene, CDR1 is LGHNA and CDR2 is YNFKEQ. V gave up 6 bases and J gave up 11 bases; unmatched junction bases: 6. CDR3 protein: CASRGQGGEAFF. CDR3 coding DNA: TGTGCCAGCAGAGGACAGGGGGGCGAGGCTTTCTTT.

This chain joins TRBV6-4 and TRBJ2-1, with 11 bases aligning to TRBD2. This CDR3 is 15 amino acids long. Germline CDR1 MRHNA, CDR2 SNTAGT. Losses at the gene ends were 5 bases for V and 5 bases for J; bases not matched to a gene: 5. The DNA for the CDR3 is TGTGCCAGCAGTACTAGCGGGGGCTCTCACAATGAGCAGTTCTTC. It is translated as CASSTSGGSHNEQFF.

In DNA form, the CDR3 reads TGTGCCAGCAACCAAGCAGGGGTTGCAGCTGGGGCCAACGTCCTGACTTTC. Translating gives CASNQAGVAAGANVLTF. The rearrangement joins TRBV5-4 to TRBJ2-6, with a possible D match to TRBD1 (6 bases). CDR3 size: 17 residues. Germline V CDR1 and CDR2: SGHNT, YYREEE (reference sequence). Trimming removed 6 bases from V and 2 bases from J, with 18 bases in between. The complete variable domain, with remaining parts taken from reference TRBV5-4 and TRBJ2-6, reads ETGVTQSPTHLIKTRGQQVTLRCSSQSGHNTVSWYQQALGQGPQFIFQYYREEENGRGNFPPRFSGLQFPNYSSELNVNALELDDSALYLCASNQAGVAAGANVLTFGAGSRLTVL.

This sequence joins TRBV4-2 and TRBJ2-7, with 12 nucleotides matching TRBD2. V dropped 4 bases and J dropped 0; count of bases not matched to a gene: 4. Per germline, CDR1 LGHNA and CDR2 YNFKEQ. The CDR3 has 16 amino acids. This CDR3 is CASSRQGLAGSYEQYF. The DNA for the CDR3 is TGTGCCAGCAGCCGACAGGGACTAGCGGGCTCCTACGAGCAGTACTTC.

The gene calls are TRBV6-1 and TRBJ1-3, with D unclear. The CDR3 extends over 13 amino acids. V was cut by 10 bases and J by 0 bases, with 10 bases left in between. CDR1 MNHNS and CDR2 SASEGT come from the germline V gene. This CDR3 reads CATPGFSGNTIYF. The CDR3 nucleotides read TGTGCCACCCCGGGATTCTCTGGAAACACCATATATTTT.

The chain employs TRBV30 and TRBJ2-2, with a tentative D call TRBD1 (6 bases). The CDR3 runs to 15 residues. The germline CDR1 and CDR2 sequences are GTSNPN and SVGIG (reference sequence). V was pared by 0 bases and J by 4 bases, with 12 bases between. CDR3: CAWSVTWTVTGELFF. In DNA form, the CDR3 reads TGTGCCTGGAGTGTAACATGGACAGTCACCGGGGAGCTGTTTTTT.

This sequence joins TRBV6-1 and TRBJ1-2; 9 positions agree with TRBD1. Germline V gene lookup returns CDR1 MNHNS and CDR2 SASEGT. The ends lost 2 bases at V and 2 bases at J; junction bases unmatched: 6. This CDR3 region has 16 residues. The DNA of the CDR3 is TGTGCCAGCAGTGAAAAGTGGGGGACAGGGAACTATGGCTACACCTTC. Translation gives CASSEKWGTGNYGYTF.

Worth noting for this clone: The germline gene is not matched at one end of the junction; a read error may be the cause. The identical CDR3 is also encoded by other nucleotide sequences in the sample. The V gene is TRBV29-1, the J gene TRBJ2-7; 7 bases fit TRBD1. Germline CDR1 is SQVTM and CDR2 is ANQGSEA. The CDR3 length is 15 residues. The CDR3 DNA is TGCAGCGTAGCCCGGGGACAGCCCGTCTCCTATGAGCAGTACTTC. This codes for CSVARGQPVSYEQYF.

V is TRBV6-5 and J is TRBJ1-2, with 8 bases that match TRBD1. This CDR3 comprises 13 residues. Germline values: CDR1 MNHEY, CDR2 SVGAGI. V dropped 2 bases and J dropped 9; count of bases not matched to a gene: 5. The CDR3 nucleotides read TGTGCCAGCAGTTACCTGACAGGGGCTAGCTACACCTTC. This encodes CASSYLTGASYTF.

The count of this clone is one. The chain employs TRBV19 and TRBJ2-7; TRBD1 matches 9 bases. There are 13 residues in the CDR3. V was clipped by 4 bases and J by 5 bases; unmatched bases: 3. Looked up from germline, CDR1 is LNHDA and CDR2 is SQIVND (reference sequence). CDR3 residues: CASSSTGGNEQYF. Written as DNA, the CDR3 is TGTGCCAGTAGTAGTACAGGGGGCAACGAGCAGTACTTC.

This chain connects TRBV9 to TRBJ2-7; D is unclear. CDR1 and CDR2 from the germline V gene are SGDLS and YYNGEE. Trimming took 0 bases from V and 3 from J, leaving 10 bases between them. CDR3 length equals 14 residues. The CDR3 sequence is CASSVDASYYEQYF. CDR3 coding DNA: TGTGCCAGCAGCGTAGACGCCAGTTACTACGAGCAGTACTTC.

A single count supports this clone. The chain has TRBV11-2 and TRBJ1-1; D uncertain. Trimming shortened V by 3 bases and J by 5 bases, and 10 bases separated the two germline ends. Germline V gene data show CDR1 as SGHAT and CDR2 as FQNNGV. CDR3 length equals 13 residues. The CDR3 reads CASSFAGQTEAFF. As DNA, the CDR3 is TGTGCCAGCAGCTTCGCTGGGCAGACTGAAGCTTTCTTT.

This clone showed up just a few times. V usage is TRBV28 and J usage is TRBJ2-3; TRBD2 matches 12 bases. The CDR3 runs to 16 residues. With 4 bases clipped from V and 4 bases from J, the junction kept 6 bases outside the gene matches. CDR1 is MDHEN and CDR2 is SYDVKM in the germline V gene. CDR3 sequence: CASSSRLAGAPDTQYF. In DNA form, the CDR3 reads TGTGCCAGCAGTTCCCGACTAGCGGGAGCCCCAGATACGCAGTATTTT.

This clone showed up just a few times. The rearrangement joins TRBV30 to TRBJ1-5, with D tentatively TRBD1 (5 bases). Looked up from germline, CDR1 is GTSNPN and CDR2 is SVGIG (reference sequence). This CDR3 contains 15 residues. V lost 0 bases and J 4 bases, leaving 13 bases between the germline ends. CDR3 nucleotide sequence: TGTGCCTGGAGTGTACAGGAGGGGTGGAATCAGCCCCAGCATTTT. Protein sequence: CAWSVQEGWNQPQHF.

This rearrangement joins TRBV7-9 to TRBJ1-1, with TRBD1 matching over 9 bases. The germline V gene encodes CDR1 SEHNR and CDR2 FQNEAQ (reference sequence). The CDR3 contains 14 residues. After removal of 5 bases from V and 8 bases from J, the junction contained 9 bases not matched to a gene. CDR3 DNA: TGTGCCAGCAGCATCCTCCGACAGGGGGGCGAAGCTTTCTTT. This gives the protein CASSILRQGGEAFF.

This rearrangement joins TRBV27 to TRBJ1-2; possibly TRBD1 for D (5 bases). The ends were cut back, 5 bases at V and 7 bases at J, with 14 bases in the middle. The CDR3 has 13 residues. Looked up from germline, CDR1 is MNHEY and CDR2 is SMNVEV (reference sequence). The CDR3 sequence is CASSQAGRVGYTF. As DNA, the CDR3 is TGTGCCAGCAGTCAGGCCGGCAGGGTTGGCTACACCTTC.

The rearrangement links TRBV7-5 to TRBJ2-3; TRBD2 is taken as the D call from the table, unchecked against the DNA. TRBV7-5 is a listed pseudogene. The CDR3 runs 17 residues. Here the CDR3 reads CVRSLNRTSGKGDTQYF. CDR3 nucleotides: TGTGTCAGAAGTCTCAATCGGACTAGTGGTAAAGGAGATACGCAGTATTTT.

This clone was seen a single time. This chain joins TRBV5-1 and TRBJ1-1, with TRBD1 as a possible D gene (6 bases). V was pared by 0 bases and J by 0 bases, with 12 bases between. CDR3 length: 16 residues. Per the germline V gene, CDR1 is SGHRS and CDR2 is YFSETQ. In nucleotides, the CDR3 is TGCGCCAGCAGCTTGGGGGTGGGGGCCGTGAACACTGAAGCTTTCTTT. Residues: CASSLGVGAVNTEAFF.

This sequence joins TRBV7-6 and TRBJ2-3, with 7 bases lining up with TRBD2. CDR3 size: 14 residues. The germline V gene has CDR1 SGHVS and CDR2 FNYEAQ. V shed 11 bases, J shed 2 bases, and the junction held 10 bases outside the gene matches. The CDR3 bases are TGTGCCGTCGGGCGGGAGCTTCTCACAGATACGCAGTATTTT. This gives the protein CAVGRELLTDTQYF.

The chain carries TRBV7-9 and TRBJ2-4; maybe TRBD1 (5 bases). The CDR3 totals 14 residues. Trimming left V 5 bases short and J 3 bases short, with 11 bases between. The germline V gene encodes CDR1 SEHNR and CDR2 FQNEAQ (reference sequence). The CDR3 coding sequence is TGTGCCAGCAGCCAGGGTATTGACAAAAACATTCAGTACTTC. Protein sequence: CASSQGIDKNIQYF.

The rearrangement joins TRBV5-1 to TRBJ2-3, with a weak D call TRBD2 (5 bases). V lost 0 bases and J 0 bases, leaving 8 bases between the germline ends. The CDR3 spans 15 residues. CDR1 and CDR2 from the germline V gene are SGHRS and YFSETQ. The CDR3 DNA reads as TGCGCCAGCAGCTTGGGAGCGGTCAGCACAGATACGCAGTATTTT. Residues: CASSLGAVSTDTQYF. Filled out from reference TRBV5-1 and TRBJ2-3, the complete variable domain reads KAGVTQTPRYLIKTRGQQVTLSCSPISGHRSVSWYQQTPGQGLQFLFEYFSETQRNKGNFPGRFSGRQFSNSRSEMNVSTLELGDSALYLCASSLGAVSTDTQYFGPGTRLTVL.